Presented here are 32 T cell receptor beta chains from one specimen sequenced in a study of Tregs in tolerant kidney transplant recipients. Mixed chimerism was transient after nonmyeloablative marrow transplants from related graft donors. The assay was immunoSEQ multiplex PCR, and TCRdb's table has in-frame clones only and misses some. The sample has 40,000 to 50,000 clones; around nine tenths are singletons. Sequenced here: CD8+ T cells from blood (PBMCs), sampled 12 months after the transplant. The receptors shown here come from a human patient who received a combined kidney and bone marrow transplant. A share of the T cells may be of graft donor origin.

The rearrangement joins TRBV11-3 to TRBJ2-7, with TRBD2 identical over 14 bases. The CDR3 is 15 amino acids. In germline, CDR1 is SGHNT, CDR2 YENEEA. Unmatched junction bases numbered 9, after V lost 7 bases and J lost 7 bases. The DNA of the CDR3 is TGTGCCAGCACCGGGACTAGCGGGAGCTTTTGGGAGCAGTACTTC. Amino acids: CASTGTSGSFWEQYF.

The chain recombines TRBV5-1 with TRBJ2-4; 7 positions agree with TRBD2. This CDR3 contains 14 residues. Per the germline V gene, CDR1 is SGHRS and CDR2 is YFSETQ. J lost 8 bases, V lost 4 bases, and 9 bases had no gene match. The CDR3 protein is CASSQPGLTDIQYF. The DNA of the CDR3 is TGCGCCAGCAGCCAACCGGGACTAACGGACATTCAGTACTTC.

The chain is built from TRBV10-3 and TRBJ1-2, with 11 bases lining up with TRBD1. Germline V lookup: CDR1 ENHRY, CDR2 SYGVKD. The CDR3 spans 13 residues. V lost 7 bases and J lost 7; bases outside the gene matches: 5. The CDR3 nucleotides read TGTGCCATCATGGGACAGGGGGTTAGTGGCTACACCTTC. Translated: CAIMGQGVSGYTF.

CDR3 sequence reads: CASSTTSGGYYEQYF. The CDR3 DNA follows: TGTGCCAGCAGCACGACTAGCGGGGGGTACTACGAGCAGTACTTC. The J gene is TRBJ2-7, the V gene TRBV7-2, with TRBD2 identical over 13 bases. Germline V gene data show CDR1 as SGHTA and CDR2 as FQGNSA. Trimming cost V 5 bases and J 3 bases; bases outside gene matches: 4. CDR3 size: 15 residues.

The chain carries TRBV11-2 and TRBJ2-7; 8 bases align to TRBD1. The CDR3 is 15 amino acids. The V gene end was trimmed by 1 base and the J gene end by 3 bases; junction bases not matched to a gene: 5. The V gene's germline CDR1 is SGHAT and CDR2 FQNNGV. For the CDR3, the DNA is TGTGCCAGCAGCTTAGGAACAGGGGGAAACTACGAGCAGTACTTC. It specifies CASSLGTGGNYEQYF.

This chain joins TRBV4-1 and TRBJ2-2; unclear D gene. V lost 1 base, J lost 1 base, and 7 bases lay in between. Per germline, CDR1 MGHRA and CDR2 YSYEKL. The CDR3 is 15 residues long. The CDR3 region has the DNA TGCGCCAGCAGCCAAGGTCAGGTGAACACCGGGGAGCTGTTTTTT. Translating gives CASSQGQVNTGELFF.

The CDR3 is CASSSDRAQGLYGYTF. CDR3 bases: TGTGCCAGCAGCTCGGACCGGGCCCAGGGATTATATGGCTACACCTTC. This rearrangement joins TRBV5-4 to TRBJ1-2, with D tentatively TRBD1 (5 bases). The CDR3 runs to 16 residues. Trimming shortened V by 3 bases and J by 5 bases, and 20 bases separated the two germline ends. The germline CDR1 and CDR2 sequences are SGHNT and YYREEE (reference sequence). Full variable domain (remainder filled in from reference TRBV5-4 and TRBJ1-2): ETGVTQSPTHLIKTRGQQVTLRCSSQSGHNTVSWYQQALGQGPQFIFQYYREEENGRGNFPPRFSGLQFPNYSSELNVNALELDDSALYLCASSSDRAQGLYGYTFGSGTRLTVV.

The DNA of the CDR3 is TGTGCCAGCAGCTTCCCGGACAGAGGGACCGGGGAGCTGTTTTTT. Amino acid sequence: CASSFPDRGTGELFF. The genes are TRBV11-3 and TRBJ2-2, with D perhaps TRBD1 (6 bases). This CDR3 contains 15 residues. The V gene's germline CDR1 is SGHNT and CDR2 YENEEA. Between the trimmed V and J ends, which lost 3 bases and 5 bases, there was a span of 13 bases.

The rearrangement links TRBV11-2 to TRBJ1-4; 8 bases align to TRBD1. V lost 3 bases and J lost 4; bases outside the gene matches: 4. In germline, CDR1 is SGHAT, CDR2 FQNNGV. The CDR3 has 15 residues. This CDR3 reads CASSLLTGDNEKLFF. Here the CDR3 DNA reads TGTGCCAGCAGCTTGCTGACAGGGGATAATGAAAAACTGTTTTTT.

The chain links TRBV7-6 to TRBJ2-7; TRBD1 aligns across 10 bases. Germline CDR1 is SGHVS and CDR2 is FNYEAQ. There are 15 residues in the CDR3. V shed 3 bases and J 6 bases; nucleotides not matched to a gene: 8. CDR3 in amino acids: CASSFAGQGFSEQYF. The CDR3 coding sequence is TGTGCCAGCAGCTTCGCGGGACAGGGGTTTTCCGAGCAGTACTTC.

The DNA for the CDR3 is TGCGCCAGCAGCGAACTAGCGGGCATAAAACTAAACACCGGGGAGCTGTTTTTT. Residues: CASSELAGIKLNTGELFF. The V call is TRBV4-1, the J call TRBJ2-2; 9 bases map to TRBD2. The CDR3 spans 18 residues. J gave up 2 bases and V 5 bases, and 12 bases lay outside the gene matches. Germline V gene sequence: CDR1 MGHRA, CDR2 YSYEKL.

V usage is TRBV28 and J usage is TRBJ2-5, with 8 bases identical to TRBD1. The V gene end was trimmed by 4 bases and the J gene end by 0 bases; junction bases not matched to a gene: 13. The germline CDR1 and CDR2 sequences are MDHEN and SYDVKM. The CDR3 runs 18 residues. CDR3 loop: CASSSFPGQGTNQETQYF. In DNA form, the CDR3 reads TGTGCCAGCAGTTCCTTTCCCGGACAGGGCACGAACCAAGAGACCCAGTACTTC. The full variable domain, rest sourced from reference TRBV28 and TRBJ2-5, is DVKVTQSSRYLVKRTGEKVFLECVQDMDHENMFWYRQDPGLGLRLIYFSYDVKMKEKGDIPEGYSVSREKKERFSLILESASTNQTSMYLCASSSFPGQGTNQETQYFGPGTRLLVL.

This clone came up a few times. The V call is TRBV4-3, the J call TRBJ2-7; D possibly corresponds to TRBD2 (6 bases). Trimming took off 3 bases at V and 6 bases at J, with 12 bases between the two ends. The CDR3 is 13 residues long. Germline CDR1 is LGHNA and CDR2 is YSLEER. This chain's CDR3 is CASSQQGGAEQYF. The CDR3 DNA reads as TGCGCCAGCAGCCAGCAAGGAGGGGCCGAGCAGTACTTC.

The rearrangement links TRBV5-6 to TRBJ1-1; a weak D match, TRBD1 (5 bases). V was pared by 1 base and J by 0 bases, with 16 bases between. The CDR3 spans 17 residues. CDR1 SGHDT and CDR2 YYEEEE come from the germline V gene. CDR3 sequence (DNA): TGTGCCAGCAGCTTGTTGGGGCCGACGAGTATGAACACTGAAGCTTTCTTT. This encodes CASSLLGPTSMNTEAFF.

This clone was observed a single time. This rearrangement joins TRBV7-9 to TRBJ1-2; D is unresolved. V lost 1 base and J lost 5, with 14 bases in between. The CDR3 has 15 residues. CDR1 and CDR2 (germline): SEHNR, FQNEAQ (reference sequence). CDR3 DNA sequence: TGTGCCAGCAGCTTAGAATGGCCAGAATGGTATGGCTACACCTTC. Translated, it gives CASSLEWPEWYGYTF.

The genes are TRBV27 and TRBJ1-2, with D maybe TRBD1 (5 bases). The V gene's germline CDR1 is MNHEY and CDR2 SMNVEV (reference sequence). The V end lost 2 bases, the J end lost 3 bases, and 10 bases lay between the germline ends. This CDR3 comprises 14 residues. The chain's CDR3 is CASSLAGQHYGYTF. The CDR3 nucleotides are TGTGCCAGCAGTTTAGCTGGACAACACTATGGCTACACCTTC.

This chain connects TRBV27 to TRBJ2-7; 9 bases are a match to TRBD1. In germline, CDR1 is MNHEY, CDR2 SMNVEV (reference sequence). The CDR3 sequence is 16 residues long. The junction had 11 bases not matched to a gene; V was cut back by 2 bases and J by 6 bases. In DNA, the CDR3 is TGTGCCAGCAGTTTACATGCGGGACAGGGATTCTTCGAGCAGTACTTC. Amino acid sequence: CASSLHAGQGFFEQYF.

The CDR3 loop reads CASSLGRAAEAFF. Here the CDR3 DNA reads TGTGCCAGCAGCCTAGGGAGGGCAGCTGAAGCTTTCTTT. The chain uses TRBV7-6 and TRBJ1-1, with D unresolved. This CDR3 comprises 13 residues. V lost 5 bases and J lost 6, with 13 bases in between. Germline values: CDR1 SGHVS, CDR2 FNYEAQ.

The chain has TRBV4-1 and TRBJ1-1; 7 bases map to TRBD1. Unmatched junction bases numbered 11, after V lost 4 bases and J lost 0 bases. Per germline, CDR1 MGHRA and CDR2 YSYEKL. This CDR3 has 17 amino acids. The CDR3 nucleotides read TGCGCCAGCAGCCTCAGGGGGGTCCCCAGAATGAACACTGAAGCTTTCTTT. The encoded protein is CASSLRGVPRMNTEAFF.

The rearrangement joins TRBV4-2 to TRBJ1-1, with D perhaps TRBD1 (5 bases). Trimming took 1 base from V and 5 from J, leaving 11 bases between them. Germline CDR1 LGHNA, CDR2 YNFKEQ. This CDR3 contains 14 residues. The CDR3 protein is CASSQVWGETEAFF. CDR3 bases: TGTGCCAGCAGCCAAGTTTGGGGCGAGACTGAAGCTTTCTTT.

The chain has TRBV13 and TRBJ1-2; 8 bases line up with TRBD1. The CDR3 covers 16 residues. With 0 bases clipped from V and 1 base from J, the junction kept 4 bases outside the gene matches. The germline V gene encodes CDR1 PRHDT and CDR2 FYEKMQ (reference sequence). As DNA, the CDR3 is TGTGCCAGCAGCTTAGGCCTACAGGGGGTTAACTATGGCTACACCTTC. Protein: CASSLGLQGVNYGYTF.

In its sample, this clone was seen a few times. The rearrangement uses TRBV15 and TRBJ1-4; D unresolved. The CDR3 totals 15 residues. Trimming removed 5 bases from V and 7 bases from J, with 17 bases in between. Looked up from germline, CDR1 is LNHNV and CDR2 is YYDKDF (reference sequence). CDR3 in amino acids: CATSSSGRVGEKLFF. The CDR3 nucleotides read TGTGCCACCAGCTCGAGTGGGAGGGTAGGTGAAAAACTGTTTTTT.

The chain employs TRBV9 and TRBJ1-2, with D possibly being TRBD1 (5 bases). Trimming removed 3 bases at V and 3 bases at J, with 15 bases between. From germline, CDR1 is SGDLS and CDR2 YYNGEE. CDR3 length: 15 amino acids. The CDR3 DNA reads TGTGCCAGCAGCGCCCCCGGGGGGGGTCACTATGGCTACACCTTC. Its protein is CASSAPGGGHYGYTF.

This chain uses TRBV6-5 with TRBJ2-5, with TRBD2 identical over 10 bases. Per the germline V gene, CDR1 is MNHEY and CDR2 is SVGAGI. The CDR3 consists of 15 residues. V dropped 7 bases and J dropped 4; count of bases not matched to a gene: 9. The CDR3 DNA reads as TGTGCCAGCACGTCTGAGCGGGAGGGCCCAGAGACCCAGTACTTC. Translated, it gives CASTSEREGPETQYF.

This chain uses TRBV28 with TRBJ2-1; 8 nucleotides line up with TRBD1. V was pared by 2 bases and J by 9 bases, with 6 bases of the junction left unmatched. Germline V gene lookup returns CDR1 MDHEN and CDR2 SYDVKM. The CDR3 length is 14 residues. This CDR3 is CASSLPGGASEQFF. The CDR3 DNA follows: TGTGCCAGCAGTTTACCAGGGGGCGCGTCTGAGCAGTTCTTC.

V usage is TRBV19 and J usage is TRBJ2-7, with 10 bases fitting TRBD2. This CDR3 comprises 15 residues. Trimming cost V 4 bases and J 0 bases; bases outside gene matches: 3. Germline loops: CDR1 LNHDA, CDR2 SQIVND (reference sequence). In DNA, the CDR3 is TGTGCCAGTAGTACCGGACTAGCGGACTCCTACGAGCAGTACTTC. This sequence encodes CASSTGLADSYEQYF.

The chain employs TRBV4-2 and TRBJ2-7; a weak D match, TRBD1 (6 bases). V gave up 0 bases and J gave up 1 base, with 10 bases separating them. Germline CDR1 reads LGHNA; CDR2 reads YNFKEQ. The CDR3 covers 15 residues. The CDR3 sequence: CASSQDPQGSYEQYF. The CDR3 coding sequence is TGTGCCAGCAGCCAAGATCCGCAGGGGTCCTACGAGCAGTACTTC.

CDR3 coding DNA: TGCGCCAGCACGTTAACGGGAGGGCCGTCCTACGAGCAGTACTTC. Residues: CASTLTGGPSYEQYF. The V gene is TRBV5-1, the J gene TRBJ2-7; the match to TRBD2 covers 8 bases. The CDR3 totals 15 residues. Germline trimming cut 6 bases from V and 1 base from J; bases unmatched to any gene: 9. CDR1 and CDR2 from the germline V gene are SGHRS and YFSETQ.

The V and J genes are TRBV5-5 and TRBJ2-7; TRBD1 might be the D (5 bases). The V end was cut by 1 base, the J end by 5 bases, with 16 bases between. Germline-derived CDR1 and CDR2 are SGHKS and YYEKEE (reference sequence). This CDR3 is built from 15 residues. CDR3 amino acids: CASSLFWGSKDEQYF. CDR3 DNA sequence: TGTGCCAGCAGCTTGTTTTGGGGCAGTAAGGACGAGCAGTACTTC.

The rearrangement joins TRBV14 to TRBJ2-7; 7 nucleotides align to TRBD1. CDR3 length: 15 residues. V gave up 5 bases and J gave up 0 bases; unmatched junction bases: 7. The germline CDR1 and CDR2 sequences are SGHDN and FVKESK. This chain's CDR3 is CASSRIGDSSYEQYF. In DNA, the CDR3 is TGTGCCAGCAGCAGGATCGGGGACAGCTCCTACGAGCAGTACTTC. The full variable domain, completed using reference TRBV14 and TRBJ2-7, is EAGVTQFPSHSVIEKGQTVTLRCDPISGHDNLYWYRRVMGKEIKFLLHFVKESKQDESGMPNNRFLAERTGGTYSTLKVQPAELEDSGVYFCASSRIGDSSYEQYFGPGTRLTVT.

The gene calls are TRBV11-2 and TRBJ1-2; 10 positions agree with TRBD1. With 1 base clipped from V and 6 bases from J, the junction kept 5 bases outside the gene matches. Germline V gene lookup returns CDR1 SGHAT and CDR2 FQNNGV. The CDR3 is 15 residues long. This CDR3 reads CASSLVFGTGDGYTF. For the CDR3, the DNA is TGTGCCAGCAGCTTAGTCTTCGGGACAGGGGATGGCTACACCTTC.

The chain links TRBV7-9 to TRBJ2-7, with D perhaps TRBD2 (5 bases). The CDR3 spans 15 residues. The V end was cut by 4 bases, the J end by 4 bases, with 17 bases between. Germline values: CDR1 SEHNR, CDR2 FQNEAQ (reference sequence). Here the CDR3 reads CASSSGMGEGYEQYF. CDR3 nucleotides: TGTGCCAGCAGCTCCGGGATGGGTGAAGGGTACGAGCAGTACTTC. Combining the CDR3 with reference TRBV7-9 and TRBJ2-7 gives the whole variable domain DTGVSQNPRHKITKRGQNVTFRCDPISEHNRLYWYRQTLGQGPEFLTYFQNEAQLEKSRLLSDRFSAERPKGSFSTLEIQRTEQGDSAMYLCASSSGMGEGYEQYFGPGTRLTVT.